This T cell receptor (beta chain) stems from a study of T cells in Graves' hyperthyroidism and ophthalmopathy. About the study: Any treatment followed the collection of peripheral blood at initial diagnosis. Broader study findings: A model of 13 V-J pairs discriminated ophthalmopathy from stable hyperthyroidism.

TCR beta CDR3 regions were amplified from RNA transcripts. HTBI primers were employed in a first-round RT-PCR of the TCR CDR3. TCRdb passed the multiplex PCR reads through MiXCR, listing each CDR3 protein once. Found here are approximately 300,000 distinct CDR3 sequences, roughly 15% of them singletons; the top ten hold around a third. The CDR3 runs 13 residues. The V and J ends lost 6 bases and 6 bases respectively, with 15 bases between them. Germline V lookup: CDR1 MNHEY, CDR2 SMNVEV (reference sequence). This clonotype showed up just a few times. The antigen remains unidentified. Hyperthyroidism in the patients, aged 18 to 65, was newly diagnosed and under 2 months in duration.

The sequencing input was blood. This TCR was recovered from a man aged 25 to 45 with Graves' hyperthyroidism. The rearrangement uses TRBV27 and TRBJ2-7; perhaps D is TRBD1 or TRBD2 (7 bases each). The CDR3 loop reads CASRGTGEGEQYF. The CDR3 DNA follows: TGTGCCAGCAGGGGAACAGGGGAGGGCGAGCAGTACTTC.